The 20 T cell receptor beta chains below all came from one sample that was sequenced in a study of T cells in Graves' hyperthyroidism and ophthalmopathy. There were TCR beta CDR3 regions amplified from RNA transcripts. When the TCR CDR3 underwent first-round RT-PCR, the HTBI primer set was used. Each CDR3 protein gets one entry after TCRdb re-called the multiplex PCR reads with MiXCR. The top ten clones hold around 32% of a sample with roughly 550,000 distinct CDR3 sequences, about 16% of them seen once. Source material: blood. The receptors were gathered from a young woman with Graves' ophthalmopathy.

The chain's CDR3 is CASSYTAPDTQYF. CDR3 nucleotides: TGTGCCAGCAGTTACACCGCGCCGGATACGCAGTATTTT. V and J are TRBV6-5 and TRBJ2-3; no clear D gene. V was shortened by 2 bases and J by 6 bases, with 9 bases between the two germline ends. The CDR3 totals 13 residues. Germline CDR1 MNHEY, CDR2 SVGAGI.

This clonotype was seen repeatedly, ten times or more. The CDR3 protein is CASRRGTSGTDEQFF. Here the CDR3 DNA reads TGTGCCAGCAGACGAGGGACTAGCGGGACCGATGAGCAGTTCTTC. The chain employs TRBV28 and TRBJ2-1, with 13 positions matching TRBD2. V dropped 6 bases and J dropped 8; count of bases not matched to a gene: 7. This CDR3 contains 15 residues. The V gene's germline CDR1 is MDHEN and CDR2 SYDVKM.

Of note for this clonotype: One junction end does not reproduce the germline sequence, and a read error may be involved. V gene TRBV7-2 combines with J gene TRBJ2-1; D perhaps matches TRBD2 (6 bases). CDR3 length: 15 residues. Germline CDR1 SGHTA, CDR2 FQGNSA. CDR3 sequence reads: CASNLVRGTYNEQFF. The CDR3 nucleotides read TGTGCCAGCAACTTAGTGCGGGGTACCTACAATGAGCAGTTCTTC.

The chain combines TRBV4-3 with TRBJ1-1, with 9 bases lining up with TRBD1. The V segment lost 2 bases and the J segment 1 base; nucleotides outside the gene matches: 11. Germline V gene sequence: CDR1 LGHNA, CDR2 YSLEER. This CDR3 is 18 amino acids long. This CDR3 reads CASSQFHRGRTGNTEAFF. CDR3 in DNA: TGCGCCAGCAGCCAATTCCACAGGGGGCGCACTGGGAACACTGAAGCTTTCTTT.

This clonotype was counted a few times. The chain links TRBV20-1 to TRBJ2-2; 8 bases agree with TRBD1. V shed 3 bases and J 8 bases; nucleotides not matched to a gene: 8. The CDR3 runs 14 residues. Germline CDR1 is DFQATT and CDR2 is SNEGSKA (reference sequence). The CDR3 DNA follows: TGCAGTGCTAGTTCCCAGGGGGCGTCTGGGGAGCTGTTTTTT. Translated: CSASSQGASGELFF.

CDR3 in amino acids: CASSLTGVVTGELFF. The DNA of the CDR3 is TGTGCCAGCAGTTTGACAGGGGTGGTTACCGGGGAGCTGTTTTTT. This rearrangement joins TRBV12-3 or TRBV12-4 to TRBJ2-2; 8 nucleotides align to TRBD1. The CDR3 loop spans 15 amino acids. J gave up 5 bases and V 3 bases, and 5 bases lay outside the gene matches.

This chain's CDR3 is CASSVGTGGYTDTQYF. The DNA of the CDR3 is TGTGCCAGCAGCGTAGGCACAGGGGGATACACAGATACGCAGTATTTT. The chain employs TRBV9 and TRBJ2-3; 8 nucleotides agree with TRBD1. The trim removed 0 bases at V and 2 bases at J, leaving 5 bases unmatched. Per germline, CDR1 SGDLS and CDR2 YYNGEE. The CDR3 totals 16 residues.

This clonotype was counted a few times. The V and J genes are TRBV7-9 and TRBJ1-2; D is ambiguous. Germline assignment: CDR1 SEHNR and CDR2 FQNEAQ (reference sequence). The CDR3 consists of 14 residues. The germline V and J ends were trimmed by 7 bases and 0 bases, with 12 bases remaining between them. The CDR3 spells CASTLYGANYGYTF. The CDR3 DNA sequence: TGTGCCAGCACCCTTTACGGGGCTAACTATGGCTACACCTTC.

V is TRBV6-2 or TRBV6-3 and J is TRBJ2-5; a weak D match, TRBD1 (6 bases). V was cut by 5 bases and J by 1 base, with 17 bases left in between. Germline V gene lookup returns CDR1 MNHEY and CDR2 SVGEGT. There are 16 residues in the CDR3. The CDR3: CASSATTGRAQETQYF. The CDR3 region has the DNA TGTGCCAGCAGTGCGACGACAGGAAGGGCCCAAGAGACCCAGTACTTC.

This clonotype was seen a handful of times. The CDR3 here is CASSPPAGGADTQYF. CDR3 sequence (DNA): TGTGCCAGCTCACCACCCGCAGGGGGCGCAGATACGCAGTATTTT. The chain links TRBV18 to TRBJ2-3; 8 nucleotides line up with TRBD1. CDR3 length: 15 amino acids. CDR1 KGHSH and CDR2 LQKENI come from the germline V gene. V was clipped by 0 bases and J by 4 bases; unmatched bases: 3.

This clonotype came up a few times. The rearrangement uses TRBV6-2 or TRBV6-3 and TRBJ2-1; 8 nucleotides align to TRBD2. This CDR3 is 16 amino acids long. CDR1 and CDR2 from the germline V gene are MNHEY and SVGEGT. V was clipped by 8 bases and J by 8 bases; unmatched bases: 17. CDR3 loop: CASSGAGTRAEYEQFF. CDR3 nucleotides: TGTGCCAGCTCCGGGGCGGGGACTAGGGCCGAATATGAGCAGTTCTTC.

This clonotype was counted many times. This chain joins TRBV20-1 and TRBJ1-2, with D tentatively TRBD1 (6 bases). This CDR3 has 13 residues. V gave up 3 bases and J gave up 6 bases, with 14 bases separating them. Germline V lookup: CDR1 DFQATT, CDR2 SNEGSKA (reference sequence). The CDR3 loop reads CSARVGGRDGYTF. The CDR3 DNA follows: TGCAGTGCTAGGGTCGGGGGGCGCGATGGCTACACCTTC.

Ten or more counts support this clonotype. This chain links TRBV12-5 with TRBJ2-1, with TRBD2 matching 8 bases. The junction had 0 bases not matched to a gene; V was cut back by 6 bases and J by 5 bases. Per the germline V gene, CDR1 is LGHNT and CDR2 is FRNRAP. This CDR3 contains 12 residues. The CDR3 spells CASGGLDNEQFF. Here the CDR3 DNA reads TGTGCTAGTGGGGGACTAGACAATGAGCAGTTCTTC.

This clonotype was observed at least ten times. The CDR3: CATSEDRVATQYF. The CDR3 region has the DNA TGTGCCACCAGTGAGGACAGGGTGGCGACCCAGTACTTC. The chain carries TRBV24-1 and TRBJ2-5, with 8 bases fitting TRBD1. CDR3 length: 13 residues. V was clipped by 4 bases and J by 7 bases; unmatched bases: 4. Germline-derived CDR1 and CDR2 are KGHDR and SFDVKD.

Points on this clonotype: One end of the junction fails to match germline, which may point to a read error. This chain links TRBV7-7 with TRBJ2-7; the D gene is possibly TRBD1 (6 bases). Germline V gene data show CDR1 as SSHAT and CDR2 as FNYEAQ (reference sequence). The CDR3 is 20 amino acids. In DNA, the CDR3 is TGTGCTAGCAGCTTTTTGGACGGTCCTCCCCTCAGGGGTACCCCCTACGAGCAGTACTTC. It translates to CASSFLDGPPLRGTPYEQYF.

This clonotype came up a few times. The chain has TRBV6-5 and TRBJ2-7; possible D gene TRBD2, 6 bases. CDR1 and CDR2 from the germline V gene are MNHEY and SVGAGI. The ends were cut back, 2 bases at V and 6 bases at J, with 14 bases in the middle. The CDR3 runs to 14 residues. In nucleotides, the CDR3 is TGTGCCAGCAGTTACGTAGGCAAGCGGGCCGAGCAGTACTTC. Protein product: CASSYVGKRAEQYF.

This clonotype appeared a few times. This could be a read error, since a much larger clone is one nucleotide away. This chain connects TRBV7-2 to TRBJ2-3, with a possible D match to TRBD1 (5 bases). From germline, CDR1 is SGHTA and CDR2 FQGNSA. The CDR3 has 15 residues. The CDR3 DNA reads TGTGCCAACAGCTTACAGGTCGGCTCTACAGATACGCAGTATTTT. Protein sequence: CANSLQVGSTDTQYF. Complete variable domain (other parts from reference TRBV7-2 and TRBJ2-3): GAGVSQSPSNKVTEKGKDVELRCDPISGHTALYWYRQSLGQGLEFLIYFQGNSAPDKSGLPSDRFSAERTGGSVSTLTIQRTQQEDSAVYLCANSLQVGSTDTQYFGPGTRLTVL.

A remark on this clonotype: At one boundary the junction diverges from the germline segment, which might be a read error. The chain has TRBV7-3 and TRBJ2-1, with 12 bases fitting TRBD2. CDR3 size: 20 residues. Germline values: CDR1 SGHTA, CDR2 FQGTGA. CDR3 DNA: TGTGTCAGCAGCTTAATACCCGGAACTAGCGGGAGGAGCTCCTACAATGAGCAGTTCTTC. Its protein is CVSSLIPGTSGRSSYNEQFF.

There are many counts of this clonotype. The rearrangement uses TRBV6-6 and TRBJ1-2; D uncertain. Germline values: CDR1 MNHNY, CDR2 SVGAGI (reference sequence). The CDR3 runs 15 residues. V was trimmed by 2 bases and J by 0 bases, leaving 10 bases between them. CDR3 loop: CASSYGGPTNYGYTF. The CDR3 DNA follows: TGTGCCAGCAGTTACGGCGGTCCTACTAACTATGGCTACACCTTC.

Ten or more counts support this clonotype. The chain joins TRBV10-2 to TRBJ2-5; TRBD2 aligns across 8 bases. The CDR3 extends over 15 amino acids. Germline V CDR1 and CDR2: WSHSY, SAAADI. V shed 8 bases, J shed 5 bases, and the junction held 13 bases outside the gene matches. The CDR3 is CASLTLAGKGETQYF. The DNA of the CDR3 is TGCGCCAGCCTTACGTTAGCGGGAAAGGGGGAGACCCAGTACTTC.